Below are 30 T cell receptor beta chains sequenced from a single sample in a study of cytomegalovirus exposure and HLA in healthy donors (dated by TCRdb to the late 2010s). Library preparation employed the immunoSEQ multiplex PCR assay. The multiplex PCR relied on a mix of 60 forward primers for TCR Vbeta segments and 13 reverse primers for TCR Jbeta segments. This immuneACCESS table, as held by TCRdb, lists in-frame sequences with V and J called but not all clones. Of the missing ones, under half trace to an unresolved V gene in checked studies; the others have no known cause. The sample contains about 210,000 clones, about 85% of them found a single time. Jointly, the top ten make up roughly 0.24% of the sample. The sequencing sample was made of PBMCs. The receptor source for this set is a girl aged 2-10 years in good health and CMV-seronegative.

This clone was observed a single time. The chain has TRBV11-1 and TRBJ1-2; TRBD1 might be the D (5 bases). V dropped 5 bases and J dropped 4 bases, with 17 bases sitting between them. Germline-derived CDR1 and CDR2 are SGHAT and FQDESV (reference sequence). This CDR3 is built from 15 residues. In DNA form, the CDR3 reads TGTGCCAGCAGCCCGGGGACTGTGGAACTCTATGGCTACACCTTC. Translating gives CASSPGTVELYGYTF.

The rearrangement joins TRBV7-8 to TRBJ1-5; the D is unclear. Germline values: CDR1 SGHVS, CDR2 FQNEAQ. CDR3 length: 12 amino acids. Trimming took off 4 bases at V and 6 bases at J, with 7 bases between the two ends. The CDR3, as DNA: TGTGCCAGCAGCTACCCAGGTCAGCCCCAGCATTTT. Residues: CASSYPGQPQHF.

The chain has TRBV14 and TRBJ2-5; D is perhaps TRBD2 (6 bases). CDR1 and CDR2 from the germline V gene are SGHDN and FVKESK. V was shortened by 4 bases and J by 0 bases, with 9 bases between the two germline ends. This CDR3 has 14 residues. The CDR3: CASSLLAYQETQYF. The CDR3 coding sequence is TGTGCCAGCAGCCTCCTAGCGTACCAAGAGACCCAGTACTTC.

The gene calls are TRBV7-8 and TRBJ2-2; 13 bases match TRBD2. Germline CDR1 and CDR2: SGHVS and FQNEAQ. The CDR3 runs 16 residues. V dropped 4 bases and J dropped 6; count of bases not matched to a gene: 5. Written as DNA, the CDR3 is TGTGCCAGCAGCTCGGGACTAGCGGGGCCCTCCGGGGAGCTGTTTTTT. Its protein is CASSSGLAGPSGELFF.

The chain has TRBV18 and TRBJ1-4, with 7 bases fitting TRBD1. Unmatched junction bases numbered 12, after V lost 6 bases and J lost 14 bases. The CDR3 spans 13 residues. Germline V CDR1 and CDR2: KGHSH, LQKENI. CDR3 region: CASSPDRMGHLFF. The CDR3 DNA sequence: TGTGCCAGCTCCCCGGACAGGATGGGGCATCTGTTTTTT.

In this sample, this clone turned up a few times. The chain links TRBV29-1 to TRBJ2-7; 9 bases match TRBD1. The CDR3 spans 14 residues. With 7 bases clipped from V and 5 bases from J, the junction kept 12 bases outside the gene matches. Germline CDR1 SQVTM, CDR2 ANQGSEA. CDR3 in DNA: TGCAGCGGGATAAGAGGGACAGGGTATCACGAGCAGTACTTC. This encodes CSGIRGTGYHEQYF.

This sequence joins TRBV5-5 and TRBJ2-5; TRBD2 matches at 14 bases. The CDR3 length is 19 residues. Per the germline V gene, CDR1 is SGHKS and CDR2 is YYEKEE (reference sequence). V lost 5 bases to trimming and J lost 1 base; unmatched junction nucleotides: 13. This chain's CDR3 is CASSIRLAGGWKGQETQYF. Written as DNA, the CDR3 is TGTGCCAGCAGTATAAGACTAGCGGGGGGGTGGAAGGGCCAAGAGACCCAGTACTTC.

This clone showed up just a few times. The chain has TRBV9 and TRBJ2-3, with D possibly being TRBD2 (6 bases). Germline V lookup: CDR1 SGDLS, CDR2 YYNGEE. V was clipped by 0 bases and J by 0 bases, with 14 bases between them. The CDR3 contains 17 residues. DNA for the CDR3: TGTGCCAGCAGCGTAGGGGTTAGCGGCGATAGCACAGATACGCAGTATTTT. Translation gives CASSVGVSGDSTDTQYF.

V and J are TRBV4-2 and TRBJ2-5; 11 nucleotides align to TRBD1. Near its end, the DNA agrees better with TRBJ2-7, so the J call may be wrong. Germline V lookup: CDR1 LGHNA, CDR2 YNFKEQ. The CDR3 has 16 residues. The DNA for the CDR3 is TGTGCCAGCAGCCAAGGGCCGGGACAGGGGGATTACGAGCAGTACTTC. This sequence encodes CASSQGPGQGDYEQYF.

In regard to this clone: Distinct nucleotide sequences in the sample also encode this CDR3. J is TRBJ1-2 and V is TRBV7-8; the D gene is possibly TRBD1 (5 bases). Germline V gene data show CDR1 as SGHVS and CDR2 as FQNEAQ. V was clipped by 1 base and J by 5 bases, with 8 bases between them. The CDR3 sequence is 13 residues long. CDR3 sequence: CASSLGGGYGYTF. The DNA of the CDR3 is TGTGCCAGCAGCTTAGGGGGGGGGTATGGCTACACCTTC.

The chain carries TRBV11-3 and TRBJ2-3; 12 positions match TRBD2. The CDR3 length is 15 residues. Germline loops: CDR1 SGHNT, CDR2 YENEEA. V trimming: 4 bases; J trimming: 6 bases; junction bases outside the gene matches: 5. The CDR3 DNA is TGTGCCAGCAGCTCCGGGACTAGCGGGCGGGATACGCAGTATTTT. This gives the protein CASSSGTSGRDTQYF.

V is TRBV6-5 and J is TRBJ2-7; 9 bases fit TRBD1. Germline V CDR1 and CDR2: MNHEY, SVGAGI. CDR3 size: 14 residues. The V and J ends lost 6 bases and 5 bases, in that order; junction bases with no gene match: 8. CDR3 loop: CASSRPGQGDEQYF. CDR3 DNA sequence: TGTGCCAGCAGCAGACCGGGACAGGGTGACGAGCAGTACTTC.

The chain joins TRBV10-3 to TRBJ1-5; 7 nucleotides line up with TRBD1. V was clipped by 7 bases and J by 2 bases; unmatched bases: 5. The CDR3 spans 14 residues. CDR1 is ENHRY and CDR2 is SYGVKD in the germline V gene. CDR3 in DNA: TGTGCCATCAAAGGAGACAGGGGCAATCAGCCCCAGCATTTT. It translates to CAIKGDRGNQPQHF.

The chain combines TRBV4-1 with TRBJ2-3; D perhaps matches TRBD2 (5 bases). Germline-derived CDR1 and CDR2 are MGHRA and YSYEKL. The ends were cut back, 0 bases at V and 3 bases at J, with 10 bases in the middle. This CDR3 is built from 15 residues. The CDR3 here is CASSQDPGSTDTQYF. DNA of the CDR3: TGCGCCAGCAGCCAAGATCCGGGGAGTACAGATACGCAGTATTTT.

V usage is TRBV5-6 and J usage is TRBJ1-4, with D unclear. The CDR3 length is 13 residues. Trimming took 2 bases from V and 6 from J, leaving 8 bases between them. In germline, CDR1 is SGHDT, CDR2 YYEEEE. CDR3 DNA sequence: TGTGCCAGCAGCTTATTCAGCGATGAAAAACTGTTTTTT. Its translation: CASSLFSDEKLFF.

V and J are TRBV25-1 and TRBJ2-3; D is undetermined. The V gene's germline CDR1 is MGHDK and CDR2 SYGVNS. This CDR3 comprises 14 residues. The V and J ends lost 2 bases and 4 bases respectively, with 10 bases between them. The CDR3 loop reads CASSEDGSADTQYF. CDR3 nucleotide sequence: TGTGCCAGCAGTGAAGACGGGTCCGCAGATACGCAGTATTTT. The complete variable domain, with remaining parts taken from reference TRBV25-1 and TRBJ2-3, reads EADIYQTPRYLVIGTGKKITLECSQTMGHDKMYWYQQDPGMELHLIHYSYGVNSTEKGDLSSESTVSRIRTEHFPLTLESARPSHTSQYLCASSEDGSADTQYFGPGTRLTVL.

V usage is TRBV9 and J usage is TRBJ1-2; D is possibly TRBD1 (6 bases). V lost 7 bases and J lost 4, with 11 bases in between. This CDR3 comprises 12 residues. Germline V gene sequence: CDR1 SGDLS, CDR2 YYNGEE. The CDR3 bases are TGTGCCAGCGAACGGACAGCCTATGGCTACACCTTC. The encoded protein is CASERTAYGYTF.

As regards this clone: The same CDR3 can be traced to other DNA sequences in this sample. V gene TRBV28 combines with J gene TRBJ1-1; D unresolved. The CDR3 consists of 13 residues. The germline V gene has CDR1 MDHEN and CDR2 SYDVKM. V was clipped by 4 bases and J by 0 bases, with 6 bases between them. The DNA for the CDR3 is TGTGCCAGCAGTTCACTCATGAACACTGAAGCTTTCTTT. Protein product: CASSSLMNTEAFF.

The V call is TRBV10-3, the J call TRBJ2-1; TRBD2 agrees at 7 bases. The CDR3 is 13 residues long. CDR1 and CDR2 (germline): ENHRY, SYGVKD. The junction had 4 bases not matched to a gene; V was cut back by 4 bases and J by 7 bases. CDR3 sequence reads: CAISGTRWNEQFF. The CDR3 coding sequence is TGTGCCATCAGTGGGACTAGGTGGAATGAGCAGTTCTTC.

The chain joins TRBV5-4 to TRBJ2-1; D might be TRBD2 (6 bases). Per the germline V gene, CDR1 is SGHNT and CDR2 is YYREEE (reference sequence). The CDR3 extends over 12 amino acids. V was shortened by 0 bases and J by 8 bases, with 6 bases between the two germline ends. The CDR3 region is CASSLGEDEQFF. CDR3 in DNA: TGTGCCAGCAGCTTGGGGGAGGATGAGCAGTTCTTC.

The V and J genes are TRBV11-2 and TRBJ2-7; 7 nucleotides line up with TRBD1. The junction had 8 bases not matched to a gene; V was cut back by 1 base and J by 2 bases. This CDR3 contains 16 residues. CDR1 is SGHAT, CDR2 FQNNGV, per germline. The CDR3 loop is CASSLGPGQATYEQYF. In DNA, the CDR3 is TGTGCCAGCAGCTTAGGCCCCGGACAGGCCACCTACGAGCAGTACTTC. The variable domain in full, with the rest retrieved from reference TRBV11-2 and TRBJ2-7, is EAGVAQSPRYKIIEKRQSVAFWCNPISGHATLYWYQQILGQGPKLLIQFQNNGVVDDSQLPKDRFSAERLKGVDSTLKIQPAKLEDSAVYLCASSLGPGQATYEQYFGPGTRLTVT.

This sequence joins TRBV7-2 and TRBJ2-7, with 10 bases aligning to TRBD1. The CDR3 length is 15 residues. V shed 1 base, J shed 4 bases, and the junction held 4 bases outside the gene matches. Germline lookup yields CDR1 SGHTA and CDR2 FQGNSA. CDR3 DNA: TGTGCCAGCAGCTTAGAAGGACAGGGGGAATACGAGCAGTACTTC. This translates into CASSLEGQGEYEQYF. Based on the CDR3 plus reference TRBV7-2 and TRBJ2-7, the full variable domain is GAGVSQSPSNKVTEKGKDVELRCDPISGHTALYWYRQSLGQGLEFLIYFQGNSAPDKSGLPSDRFSAERTGGSVSTLTIQRTQQEDSAVYLCASSLEGQGEYEQYFGPGTRLTVT.

This clone occurred a few times. The rearrangement uses TRBV2 and TRBJ1-2; D may be TRBD1 (5 bases). V was cut by 8 bases and J by 4 bases, with 8 bases left in between. The CDR3 has 11 residues. Germline loops: CDR1 SNHLY, CDR2 FYNNEI. The CDR3 here is CASPRAYGYTF. The CDR3 DNA follows: TGTGCCAGCCCCAGGGCCTATGGCTACACCTTC.

The chain employs TRBV18 and TRBJ2-3; 14 nucleotides agree with TRBD2. Germline CDR1 KGHSH, CDR2 LQKENI. This CDR3 comprises 18 residues. The V and J ends lost 3 bases and 1 base, in that order; junction bases with no gene match: 6. CDR3 protein: CASSPGLAGVDGTDTQYF. The DNA for the CDR3 is TGTGCCAGCTCACCGGGACTAGCGGGAGTCGACGGCACAGATACGCAGTATTTT.

The V call is TRBV29-1, the J call TRBJ2-5; D gene unclear. Matching the DNA end better, TRBJ2-7 makes the J call doubtful. Germline V gene sequence: CDR1 SQVTM, CDR2 ANQGSEA. The CDR3 consists of 13 residues. For the CDR3, the DNA is TGCAGCGTTGAAGGAGCGCGCTCCTACGAGCAGTACTTC. Its translation: CSVEGARSYEQYF.

The gene calls are TRBV5-4 and TRBJ1-3; TRBD1 is a possible D gene (6 bases). Trimming removed 4 bases at V and 0 bases at J, with 17 bases between. The CDR3 consists of 17 residues. Germline V gives CDR1 SGHNT, CDR2 YYREEE (reference sequence). In DNA, the CDR3 is TGTGCCAGCAGCCCTGGTGGGGGCCTGGGCTCTGGAAACACCATATATTTT. It is translated as CASSPGGGLGSGNTIYF.

The genes are TRBV29-1 and TRBJ2-1; 10 nucleotides line up with TRBD1. Trimming removed 8 bases from V and 6 bases from J; junction bases left unmatched: 4. The germline CDR1 and CDR2 sequences are SQVTM and ANQGSEA. The CDR3 has 12 amino acids. The DNA of the CDR3 is TGCAGCTCCCGGGACAGGGGCAATGAGCAGTTCTTC. Its protein is CSSRDRGNEQFF.

The chain uses TRBV27 and TRBJ2-7; 10 bases are a match to TRBD1. V gave up 5 bases and J gave up 2 bases; unmatched junction bases: 18. This CDR3 has 19 amino acids. Germline-derived CDR1 and CDR2 are MNHEY and SMNVEV (reference sequence). The CDR3 sequence is CASSTSGTGVMVYPYEQYF. The CDR3 DNA reads TGTGCCAGCAGTACCTCCGGGACAGGGGTTATGGTGTACCCCTACGAGCAGTACTTC.

The chain carries TRBV19 and TRBJ2-7; D call uncertain. CDR1 is LNHDA, CDR2 SQIVND, per germline (reference sequence). This CDR3 region has 13 residues. V lost 4 bases to trimming and J lost 0 bases, with 7 bases between them. For the CDR3, the DNA is TGTGCCAGTAGTACCGGCGGCTCCTACGAGCAGTACTTC. Translating it yields CASSTGGSYEQYF.

V gene TRBV18 combines with J gene TRBJ2-5, with 11 bases that match TRBD1. The CDR3 spans 19 residues. The V and J ends lost 3 bases and 4 bases, in that order; junction bases with no gene match: 16. Germline loops: CDR1 KGHSH, CDR2 LQKENI. CDR3 nucleotides: TGTGCCAGCTCACCCTTAGGTCCCACGCCGGACAGGGGGCGAGAGACCCAGTACTTC. It encodes CASSPLGPTPDRGRETQYF.